These T cell receptor beta chains were read from a single sample in a study of cytomegalovirus exposure and HLA in healthy donors. Clones were sequenced by immunoSEQ multiplex PCR, and TCRdb holds only the in-frame ones, with some missing. The sample has approximately 100,000 clones; around 77% are singletons. Sequencing used PBMCs. These receptors all come from a middle-aged man in good health and CMV-seropositive. Each CDR3 is given with its conserved first and last residue. The order of the fields is J gene, D gene, V gene, clone size, CDR3 protein, CDR3 DNA. A D gene is named only where the DNA matches it firmly. Clone size is stated in some rows and not others, as once, few, many or a class when expanded.

j_gene: TRBJ2-7
d_gene: TRBD2
v_gene: TRBV7-2
abundance: .
CDR3aa: CASSLGGVAGYYEQYF
CDR3nt: TGTGCCAGCAGCTTAGGGGGGGTAGCGGGGTACTACGAGCAGTACTTC

j_gene: TRBJ2-7
d_gene: .
v_gene: TRBV6-6
abundance: .
CDR3aa: CASSYSRPGELYDQYF
CDR3nt: TGTGCCAGCAGTTACTCCCGACCGGGGGAACTATACGACCAGTACTTC

j_gene: TRBJ2-7
d_gene: TRBD1
v_gene: TRBV6-1
abundance: .
CDR3aa: CATERDRAYEQYF
CDR3nt: TGTGCCACCGAACGGGACAGAGCCTACGAGCAGTACTTC

j_gene: TRBJ1-5
d_gene: TRBD1
v_gene: TRBV4-1
abundance: .
CDR3aa: CASSQPGTGGVNQPQHF
CDR3nt: TGCGCCAGCAGCCAACCCGGGACAGGGGGCGTAAATCAGCCCCAGCATTTT

j_gene: TRBJ2-1
d_gene: .
v_gene: TRBV7-9
abundance: .
CDR3aa: CASSSGLTYNEQFF
CDR3nt: TGTGCCAGCAGCTCGGGACTGACCTACAATGAGCAGTTCTTC

j_gene: TRBJ2-7
d_gene: .
v_gene: TRBV7-2
abundance: once
CDR3aa: CASSRLDRGVRQYF
CDR3nt: TGTGCCAGCAGTCGTTTGGACCGGGGTGTTCGGCAGTACTTC

j_gene: TRBJ2-7
d_gene: .
v_gene: TRBV11-2
abundance: .
CDR3aa: CASSLEGDWAYEQYF
CDR3nt: TGTGCCAGCAGCCTAGAGGGGGACTGGGCTTACGAGCAGTACTTC

j_gene: TRBJ2-4
d_gene: TRBD1
v_gene: TRBV28
abundance: .
CDR3aa: CASGQGKNIQYF
CDR3nt: TGTGCCAGCGGACAGGGGAAAAACATTCAGTACTTC

j_gene: TRBJ2-5
d_gene: TRBD2
v_gene: TRBV4-1
abundance: .
CDR3aa: CASSNSGGAQETQYF
CDR3nt: TGCGCCAGCAGCAACAGCGGGGGGGCCCAAGAGACCCAGTACTTC

j_gene: TRBJ1-1
d_gene: TRBD1
v_gene: TRBV5-4
abundance: .
CDR3aa: CASSAGIGTGNTEAFF
CDR3nt: TGTGCCAGCAGCGCGGGGATCGGGACAGGGAACACTGAAGCTTTCTTT